Presented here are 28 T cell receptor beta chains from one specimen sequenced in a study of resident and recirculating memory T cells in vitiligo. Assay: immunoSEQ multiplex PCR; the TCRdb copy retains only in-frame clones and omits some. The sample consists of approximately 69,000 clones, approximately 89% of them appearing once. Sequenced sample: blood. These receptors were collected from a male donor with vitiligo.

The chain links TRBV4-1 to TRBJ2-3; D unresolved. Trimming stripped 1 base from V and 2 bases from J, with 16 bases between. Germline CDR1 is MGHRA and CDR2 is YSYEKL. The CDR3 extends over 17 amino acids. CDR3 region: CASSQGGGRKLTDTQYF. The CDR3 DNA follows: TGCGCCAGCAGCCAAGGAGGTGGTAGGAAGCTCACAGATACGCAGTATTTT.

The chain uses TRBV19 and TRBJ1-4; 9 nucleotides line up with TRBD1. The J segment lost 8 bases and the V segment lost 3 bases, leaving 4 bases of the junction unmatched. The CDR3 consists of 14 residues. Germline V gene data show CDR1 as LNHDA and CDR2 as SQIVND (reference sequence). As DNA, the CDR3 is TGTGCCAGTAGTATGATGACAGGGGGAGAAAAACTGTTTTTT. It yields the protein CASSMMTGGEKLFF.

V gene TRBV4-1 combines with J gene TRBJ2-1; D call uncertain. The ends were cut back, 1 base at V and 3 bases at J, with 7 bases in the middle. The germline gives CDR1 MGHRA, CDR2 YSYEKL. The CDR3 covers 14 residues. CDR3 sequence reads: CASSQGELYNEQFF. The CDR3 bases are TGCGCCAGCAGCCAAGGCGAACTCTACAATGAGCAGTTCTTC.

This chain links TRBV6-5 with TRBJ2-5, with 14 bases lining up with TRBD2. This CDR3 has 16 amino acids. J was trimmed by 3 bases and V by 4 bases; bases with no gene match: 4. Germline CDR1 MNHEY, CDR2 SVGAGI. CDR3 in DNA: TGTGCCAGCAGTTCCCGACTAGCGGGGGGGGAAGAGACCCAGTACTTC. Amino acid sequence: CASSSRLAGGEETQYF.

The V and J genes are TRBV19 and TRBJ1-2; D uncertain. Trimming removed 3 bases from V and 5 bases from J, with 7 bases in between. CDR1 is LNHDA and CDR2 is SQIVND in the germline V gene (reference sequence). CDR3 length: 12 residues. CDR3 nucleotides: TGTGCCAGTAGTATGTCGGGGTATGGCTACACCTTC. Protein product: CASSMSGYGYTF.

This clone was counted a single time. The V call is TRBV19, the J call TRBJ1-1, with a possible D match to TRBD1 (5 bases). The CDR3 runs 13 residues. V was clipped by 5 bases and J by 5 bases, with 12 bases between them. CDR1 and CDR2 from the germline V gene are LNHDA and SQIVND (reference sequence). The CDR3 DNA reads TGTGCCAGTAGTGCCAGGGTTATGACTGAAGCTTTCTTT. Its translation: CASSARVMTEAFF.

This sequence joins TRBV2 and TRBJ2-7; TRBD1 agrees at 8 bases. The CDR3 has 13 residues. The junction had 7 bases not matched to a gene; V was cut back by 7 bases and J by 5 bases. Germline assignment: CDR1 SNHLY and CDR2 FYNNEI. DNA for the CDR3: TGTGCCAGCATGGAGACAGGGGAGGACGAGCAGTACTTC. Translating it yields CASMETGEDEQYF.

This clone was seen only once. V gene TRBV2 combines with J gene TRBJ2-1; 10 bases fit TRBD1. CDR1 is SNHLY, CDR2 FYNNEI, per germline. This CDR3 comprises 20 residues. Losses at the gene ends were 4 bases for V and 0 bases for J; bases not matched to a gene: 15. The CDR3 DNA is TGTGCCAGCAGTGTTCAGACAGGGGGCGTTAGTTTGGGCTCCTACAATGAGCAGTTCTTC. It codes for CASSVQTGGVSLGSYNEQFF.

The chain is built from TRBV4-3 and TRBJ2-5; the match to TRBD2 covers 11 bases. Trimming cost V 1 base and J 4 bases; bases outside gene matches: 17. Germline V lookup: CDR1 LGHNA, CDR2 YSLEER. The CDR3 runs to 20 residues. CDR3 DNA: TGCGCCAGCAGCCAAGGTTCTTCCGGGCTAGCGGGGGGTGTAGGAGAGACCCAGTACTTC. It translates to CASSQGSSGLAGGVGETQYF.

The chain is built from TRBV15 and TRBJ1-1; perhaps TRBD1 as D (6 bases). This CDR3 has 15 amino acids. Germline-derived CDR1 and CDR2 are LNHNV and YYDKDF (reference sequence). Trimming shortened V by 7 bases and J by 3 bases, and 18 bases separated the two germline ends. The CDR3 spells CATTQGHEKYTEAFF. In DNA, the CDR3 is TGTGCCACCACTCAGGGACACGAAAAGTACACTGAAGCTTTCTTT.

The chain recombines TRBV9 with TRBJ2-5, with D perhaps TRBD2 (6 bases). Between the trimmed V and J ends, which lost 0 bases and 2 bases, there was a span of 14 bases. Germline V CDR1 and CDR2: SGDLS, YYNGEE. The CDR3 extends over 16 amino acids. CDR3 sequence: CASSVESSAGQETQYF. CDR3 DNA sequence: TGTGCCAGCAGCGTAGAGTCTAGTGCGGGACAAGAGACCCAGTACTTC.

The chain is built from TRBV2 and TRBJ2-2; TRBD2 is a possible D gene (6 bases). CDR3 size: 15 residues. V dropped 7 bases and J dropped 0 bases, with 12 bases sitting between them. Germline V lookup: CDR1 SNHLY, CDR2 FYNNEI. CDR3 sequence (DNA): TGTGCCAGCAAACAACGGGGGACGAACACCGGGGAGCTGTTTTTT. Protein: CASKQRGTNTGELFF.

This clone was observed once. V gene TRBV11-2 combines with J gene TRBJ2-1; D possibly corresponds to TRBD2 (6 bases). Germline loops: CDR1 SGHAT, CDR2 FQNNGV. The CDR3 has 17 amino acids. V gave up 4 bases and J gave up 7 bases, with 23 bases separating them. CDR3 region: CASSSPRERGSLNEQFF. The DNA of the CDR3 is TGTGCCAGCAGCTCCCCTCGTGAACGGGGGAGTTTAAATGAGCAGTTCTTC.

The chain is built from TRBV7-7 and TRBJ1-5; unclear D gene. This CDR3 comprises 13 residues. Trimming left V 5 bases short and J 5 bases short, with 10 bases between. CDR1 and CDR2 from the germline V gene are SSHAT and FNYEAQ (reference sequence). CDR3 DNA sequence: TGTGCCAGCAGCCCTAGTGTGGATCAGCCCCAGCATTTT. Translation gives CASSPSVDQPQHF.

The chain has TRBV6-5 and TRBJ1-1; D may be TRBD1 (5 bases). The germline V gene has CDR1 MNHEY and CDR2 SVGAGI. V was clipped by 0 bases and J by 1 base, with 9 bases between them. The CDR3 consists of 15 residues. The CDR3 sequence is CASSYSRQGNTEAFF. CDR3 sequence (DNA): TGTGCCAGCAGTTACTCAAGGCAGGGGAACACTGAAGCTTTCTTT.

The gene calls are TRBV9 and TRBJ2-1; a possible D gene is TRBD2 (6 bases). The CDR3 length is 16 residues. Per germline, CDR1 SGDLS and CDR2 YYNGEE. Trimming stripped 4 bases from V and 7 bases from J, with 21 bases between. CDR3 sequence reads: CASSPGLSRNRNEQFF. The CDR3 DNA follows: TGTGCCAGCAGCCCGGGACTCTCGAGAAATAGGAATGAGCAGTTCTTC.

This clone was detected only once. The chain has TRBV14 and TRBJ2-5; a weak D match, TRBD2 (8 bases). This CDR3 comprises 19 residues. Germline CDR1 SGHDN, CDR2 FVKESK. V lost 0 bases, J lost 3 bases, and 23 bases lay in between. CDR3 sequence: CASSQDLGTSQGVKETQYF. The CDR3 DNA follows: TGTGCCAGCAGCCAAGATCTCGGGACTAGTCAGGGGGTGAAAGAGACCCAGTACTTC. The full variable domain, completed using reference TRBV14 and TRBJ2-5, is EAGVTQFPSHSVIEKGQTVTLRCDPISGHDNLYWYRRVMGKEIKFLLHFVKESKQDESGMPNNRFLAERTGGTYSTLKVQPAELEDSGVYFCASSQDLGTSQGVKETQYFGPGTRLLVL.

The chain joins TRBV5-1 to TRBJ2-3, with D maybe TRBD1 (5 bases). This CDR3 region has 15 residues. With 0 bases removed from V and 6 bases from J, the gap between germline ends came to 14 bases. Germline assignment: CDR1 SGHRS and CDR2 YFSETQ. CDR3: CASSLGPPPGDTQYF. CDR3 coding DNA: TGCGCCAGCAGCTTGGGGCCTCCTCCAGGGGATACGCAGTATTTT.

This clone was detected only a few times. The V and J genes are TRBV6-6 and TRBJ2-7, with 7 bases identical to TRBD1. The CDR3 is 15 amino acids. Trimming cost V 2 bases and J 2 bases; bases outside gene matches: 6. Germline V gene data show CDR1 as MNHNY and CDR2 as SVGAGI (reference sequence). The CDR3 protein is CASSYDRQGPYEQYF. The CDR3 DNA reads TGTGCCAGCAGTTACGACAGACAGGGACCCTACGAGCAGTACTTC.

This sequence joins TRBV29-1 and TRBJ2-7, with 8 bases aligning to TRBD1. Germline V gene sequence: CDR1 SQVTM, CDR2 ANQGSEA. CDR3 size: 14 residues. V lost 6 bases to trimming and J lost 5 bases; unmatched junction nucleotides: 12. The CDR3 loop reads CSVEMGQDPDEQYF. The CDR3 bases are TGCAGCGTCGAAATGGGACAGGATCCCGACGAGCAGTACTTC.

This clone showed up just a few times. V and J are TRBV7-9 and TRBJ2-2, with 7 nucleotides matching TRBD1. Trimming took 5 bases from V and 2 from J; bases not matched to a gene: 8. There are 16 residues in the CDR3. Per the germline V gene, CDR1 is SEHNR and CDR2 is FQNEAQ (reference sequence). This CDR3 is CASSPQGGLNTGELFF. CDR3 nucleotides: TGTGCCAGCAGCCCACAAGGGGGCCTTAACACCGGGGAGCTGTTTTTT.

The chain couples TRBV6-1 to TRBJ1-4; 8 bases agree with TRBD1. Germline CDR1 reads MNHNS; CDR2 reads SASEGT. The CDR3 loop spans 13 amino acids. V shed 6 bases and J 8 bases; nucleotides not matched to a gene: 5. The CDR3 DNA follows: TGTGCCAGCAGCTCGGACAGGGTAGAAAAACTGTTTTTT. Translated: CASSSDRVEKLFF.

The CDR3 spells CASSARGGDIQETQYF. DNA of the CDR3: TGTGCCAGCAGTGCAAGGGGCGGGGATATACAAGAGACCCAGTACTTC. This chain links TRBV6-6 with TRBJ2-5, with D possibly TRBD2 on 6 matching bases. V shed 5 bases and J shed 2 bases, with 18 bases lying between them. The CDR3 spans 16 residues. Germline lookup yields CDR1 MNHNY and CDR2 SVGAGI (reference sequence).

The gene calls are TRBV30 and TRBJ1-5; 7 positions match TRBD1. Unmatched junction bases numbered 5, after V lost 2 bases and J lost 4 bases. CDR3 length: 14 residues. CDR1 and CDR2 from the germline V gene are GTSNPN and SVGIG (reference sequence). This CDR3 is CAWSRDSLNQPQHF. The DNA for the CDR3 is TGTGCCTGGAGTCGGGACAGCTTGAATCAGCCCCAGCATTTT.

In DNA, the CDR3 is TGCGCCAGCAGCTCAAGGCCCGGGACAGTGAGCACAGATACGCAGTATTTT. Its protein is CASSSRPGTVSTDTQYF. This chain connects TRBV5-1 to TRBJ2-3; TRBD1 matches at 7 bases. CDR1 and CDR2 (germline): SGHRS, YFSETQ. V dropped 3 bases and J dropped 0; count of bases not matched to a gene: 10. CDR3 size: 17 residues.

This clone has more than one count but fewer than ten. The CDR3 DNA is TGTGCCAGCAGTTCCCCAGGGGGCAATCAGCCCCAGCATTTT. It yields the protein CASSSPGGNQPQHF. V is TRBV2 and J is TRBJ1-5; D might be TRBD1 (6 bases). Per the germline V gene, CDR1 is SNHLY and CDR2 is FYNNEI. This CDR3 spans 14 amino acids. V shed 5 bases and J shed 2 bases, with 10 bases lying between them.

The rearrangement links TRBV6-1 to TRBJ2-5; no firm D call. The CDR3 sequence is 15 residues long. V lost 2 bases to trimming and J lost 5 bases, with 15 bases between them. Germline CDR1 MNHNS, CDR2 SASEGT. The CDR3 spells CASSELGQAGETQYF. The CDR3 region has the DNA TGTGCCAGCAGTGAACTGGGCCAAGCTGGCGAGACCCAGTACTTC.

The chain combines TRBV18 with TRBJ2-1; 7 bases map to TRBD1. The V segment lost 3 bases and the J segment 4 bases; nucleotides outside the gene matches: 3. The CDR3 runs 14 residues. Germline V gene data show CDR1 as KGHSH and CDR2 as LQKENI. In DNA form, the CDR3 reads TGTGCCAGCTCACCGGGACAGATGTACAATGAGCAGTTCTTC. This encodes CASSPGQMYNEQFF.